This is a list of T cell receptor beta chains from one sample in a study of CD8+ T cells in alopecia areata. TCRdb keeps only in-frame clones here, not all; method: immunoSEQ multiplex PCR. The sample contains approximately 160,000 clones, 55% to 75% of which appear only once. Sequencing was performed on CD4+ T cells sorted from blood, taken at week 24, from a patient treated with tofacitinib. These receptors all stem from a human donor with alopecia areata. Each CDR3 is given with its conserved first and last residue. The order of the fields is J gene, V gene, clone size, D gene, CDR3 DNA, CDR3 protein. The D gene is left open where the match is weak. Size is stated for part of the rows, as once, few or many counts, or as a class when the clone is expanded.

TRBJ1-1	TRBV7-9	few	.	TGTGCCAGCAGCTTACAGGGAAACACTGAAGCTTTCTTT	CASSLQGNTEAFF
TRBJ2-3	TRBV7-3	.	.	TGTGCCAGCAGCCTCCCAGGGCGGGGAGATACGCAGTATTTT	CASSLPGRGDTQYF
TRBJ1-4	TRBV4-1	few	.	TGCGCCAGCAGCCAAGATAGGCGGATCGGGGAAAAACTGTTTTTT	CASSQDRRIGEKLFF
TRBJ2-5	TRBV27	.	.	TGTGCCAGCGGGGCGGGGCAAGAAGAGACCCAGTACTTC	CASGAGQEETQYF
TRBJ2-3	TRBV6-1	.	TRBD2	TGTGCCAGCAGCGGAGCGGGGATAAGCACAGATACGCAGTATTTT	CASSGAGISTDTQYF
TRBJ2-3	TRBV28	.	.	TGTGCCAGCAGTTTACTCGGTCGTAAAGATACGCAGTATTTT	CASSLLGRKDTQYF
TRBJ1-1	TRBV29-1	few	.	TGCGGCGAGGAGGGGCGCCCGAACACTGAAGCTTTCTTT	CGEEGRPNTEAFF
TRBJ2-7	TRBV5-6	few	.	TGTGCCAGCAGCTTGCGCGCAGGGCTCTACGAGCAGTACTTC	CASSLRAGLYEQYF
TRBJ2-3	TRBV4-1	.	TRBD1	TGCGCCAGCAGCCAAGGCCAGGGGGCTACCACAGATACGCAGTATTTT	CASSQGQGATTDTQYF
TRBJ1-5	TRBV30	.	TRBD1	TGTGCCTGGAGTACCGGGACAGGCAATCAGCCCCAGCATTTT	CAWSTGTGNQPQHF
TRBJ1-1	TRBV30	.	.	TGTGCCTGGAGTTATAGCTTGCGGAACACTGAAGCTTTCTTT	CAWSYSLRNTEAFF
TRBJ2-3	TRBV5-1	.	.	TGCGCCAGCAGTCCGAGACAGGGCACAGATACGCAGTATTTT	CASSPRQGTDTQYF
TRBJ1-1	TRBV6-5	once	TRBD1	TGTGCCAGCAGGGTCACAGGGGGTCGAACTGAAGCTTTCTTT	CASRVTGGRTEAFF
TRBJ2-3	TRBV19	few	.	TGTGCCAGTAGCCTCCGCCGGGGCTCCACCACAGATACGCAGTATTTT	CASSLRRGSTTDTQYF
TRBJ2-3	TRBV7-2	.	TRBD2	TGTGCCAGCAGCGCACTAGCGGGGGGCGCAGATACGCAGTATTTT	CASSALAGGADTQYF
TRBJ2-5	TRBV10-3	.	TRBD2	TGTGCCATCAGTGACCGACTAGCGGACCAAGAGACCCAGTACTTC	CAISDRLADQETQYF
TRBJ2-5	TRBV29-1	.	TRBD2	TGCAGCGTGAGACTTAGCGGGGGGCCGCAAGAGACCCAGTACTTC	CSVRLSGGPQETQYF
TRBJ2-1	TRBV28	.	TRBD1	TGTGCCAGCAGTTTACGGCAGGGGGCGGATAATGAGCAGTTCTTC	CASSLRQGADNEQFF
TRBJ1-2	TRBV25-1	.	.	TGTGCCAGCCGTGCCGCGGGCTATGGCTACACCTTC	CASRAAGYGYTF
TRBJ2-3	TRBV29-1	.	TRBD2	TGCAGCGCCCGAGGGGGCCAACTAGCGGGGGCCACAGATACGCAGTATTTT	CSARGGQLAGATDTQYF
TRBJ1-1	TRBV30	.	.	TGTGCCTGGATGCGACGACAGGCTGGGGGCACTGAAGCTTTCTTT	CAWMRRQAGGTEAFF
TRBJ1-1	TRBV27	.	TRBD1	TGTGCCAGCAGTTACAGACAGGGAGTTTTGAGTAGGAGCACTGAAGCTTTCTTT	CASSYRQGVLSRSTEAFF
TRBJ1-5	TRBV19	.	.	TGTGCCAGTAGTGAGGATGTGAACAGCAATCAGCCCCAGCATTTT	CASSEDVNSNQPQHF
TRBJ2-5	TRBV29-1	.	TRBD1	TGCAGCGTCGACAGGGGAGAACAAGAGACCCAGTACTTC	CSVDRGEQETQYF
TRBJ1-1	TRBV5-1	.	.	TGCGCCAGCAGCAACGGACAGCCGAACACTGAAGCTTTCTTT	CASSNGQPNTEAFF
TRBJ2-5	TRBV23-1	.	.	TGCGCCAGCAGTGGACAAGAGACCCAGTACTTC	CASSGQETQYF